A single sample is the source of the 17 T cell receptor beta chains below, sequenced in a study of T cell responses to AZD1222 COVID-19 vaccine listed by TCRdb under 2021. Reading the label with the study, this specimen's time point is: baseline before first vaccination. The library was generated by the immunoSEQ multiplex PCR assay. The immuneACCESS repertoire file appears here via TCRdb, limited to in-frame rearrangements. These files lack a portion of the clones; in checked studies, under half of the deficit traces to unresolved V genes, and the cause of the others is not known. Here the sample has about 150,000 clones; 80% to 90% occur a single time. 5% to 5.5% of the sample is held by the ten biggest clonotypes. Sequenced here: peripheral blood, sampled on day 0 of AZD1222 vaccination. Receptors were obtained from an adult in good health.

The chain joins TRBV30 to TRBJ2-7, with D perhaps matching TRBD2 (5 bases). Germline values: CDR1 GTSNPN, CDR2 SVGIG (reference sequence). V was clipped by 2 bases and J by 3 bases, with 20 bases between them. This CDR3 contains 16 residues. CDR3 loop: CAWSKSVGRGDYEQYF. CDR3 sequence (DNA): TGTGCCTGGAGTAAGTCGGTGGGGAGAGGAGACTACGAGCAGTACTTC.

CDR3 region: CASSSHGVHNEQFF. CDR3 in DNA: TGTGCCAGCAGTTCTCACGGGGTACACAATGAGCAGTTCTTC. The V gene is TRBV7-2, the J gene TRBJ2-1; D possibly corresponds to TRBD2 (5 bases). CDR1 and CDR2 (germline): SGHTA, FQGNSA. Trimming took 6 bases from V and 5 from J, leaving 14 bases between them. The CDR3 has 14 residues.

This sequence joins TRBV11-2 and TRBJ2-3; tentative D call: TRBD2 (5 bases). This CDR3 contains 15 residues. Germline CDR1 and CDR2: SGHAT and FQNNGV. Trimming removed 7 bases at V and 5 bases at J, with 19 bases between. The CDR3 coding sequence is TGTGCCAGCACCCCCGGCCGCTCACTAGGAGATACGCAGTATTTT. Translated, it gives CASTPGRSLGDTQYF.

The chain uses TRBV13 and TRBJ2-7; D is unclear. The CDR3 spans 12 residues. With 5 bases removed from V and 1 base from J, the gap between germline ends came to 6 bases. The germline V gene has CDR1 PRHDT and CDR2 FYEKMQ (reference sequence). The CDR3 DNA is TGTGCCAGCAGCCAAGGGTCCTACGAGCAGTACTTC. It specifies CASSQGSYEQYF.

This chain connects TRBV18 to TRBJ1-1; possibly TRBD1 for D (6 bases). V gave up 2 bases and J gave up 1 base, with 8 bases separating them. The CDR3 sequence is 14 residues long. Germline V lookup: CDR1 KGHSH, CDR2 LQKENI. The CDR3 loop reads CASSPIGGNTEAFF. CDR3 bases: TGTGCCAGCTCACCAATAGGGGGGAACACTGAAGCTTTCTTT.

V and J are TRBV10-3 and TRBJ1-1; D gene unclear. Germline V gives CDR1 ENHRY, CDR2 SYGVKD. V was shortened by 8 bases and J by 3 bases, with 19 bases between the two germline ends. The CDR3 contains 15 residues. The CDR3 bases are TGTGCCATCCCCTCCCGGGAGCCCCACGACACTGAAGCTTTCTTT. Encoded protein: CAIPSREPHDTEAFF.

J is TRBJ1-3 and V is TRBV27; D is perhaps TRBD1 (5 bases). The V gene's germline CDR1 is MNHEY and CDR2 SMNVEV (reference sequence). Trimming left V 6 bases short and J 1 base short, with 7 bases between. The CDR3 runs 13 residues. The CDR3, as DNA: TGTGCCAGCAGAAGACAGTCTGGAAACACCATATATTTT. This sequence encodes CASRRQSGNTIYF.

V and J are TRBV19 and TRBJ2-7; D is unclear. The CDR3 totals 13 residues. CDR1 is LNHDA and CDR2 is SQIVND in the germline V gene (reference sequence). Deletions cut 3 bases from V and 6 bases from J, with 12 bases between. CDR3 bases: TGTGCCAGTAGTATCTTACAACGCGGCGAGCAGTACTTC. It is translated as CASSILQRGEQYF.

The chain is built from TRBV28 and TRBJ2-7; D is possibly TRBD2 (5 bases). Germline V gene sequence: CDR1 MDHEN, CDR2 SYDVKM. The CDR3 contains 15 residues. V was trimmed by 5 bases and J by 5 bases, leaving 19 bases between them. CDR3 in amino acids: CASSPQVRDVHEQYF. The CDR3 DNA sequence: TGTGCCAGCAGTCCCCAAGTCCGGGATGTCCACGAGCAGTACTTC. The full variable domain, its missing parts supplied by reference TRBV28 and TRBJ2-7, is DVKVTQSSRYLVKRTGEKVFLECVQDMDHENMFWYRQDPGLGLRLIYFSYDVKMKEKGDIPEGYSVSREKKERFSLILESASTNQTSMYLCASSPQVRDVHEQYFGPGTRLTVT.

The chain joins TRBV7-9 to TRBJ2-1; no definite D call. CDR1 SEHNR and CDR2 FQNEAQ come from the germline V gene (reference sequence). With 1 base removed from V and 5 bases from J, the gap between germline ends came to 9 bases. This CDR3 is 14 amino acids long. For the CDR3, the DNA is TGTGCCAGCAGCTTAGGGAGTCAAAACAATGAGCAGTTCTTC. It is translated as CASSLGSQNNEQFF.

CDR3 coding DNA: TGTGCCAGTAGTATAATCGGGACAGGCCGCTATGGCTACACCTTC. It encodes CASSIIGTGRYGYTF. This chain joins TRBV19 and TRBJ1-2, with 8 positions matching TRBD1. Trimming cost V 2 bases and J 4 bases; bases outside gene matches: 6. The CDR3 length is 15 residues. CDR1 LNHDA and CDR2 SQIVND come from the germline V gene (reference sequence).

The chain carries TRBV9 and TRBJ1-1; D is unclear. Trimming pared 3 bases from V and 2 bases from J, leaving 11 bases between. Per germline, CDR1 SGDLS and CDR2 YYNGEE. This CDR3 comprises 14 residues. CDR3 residues: CASSGTVGNTEAFF. DNA for the CDR3: TGTGCCAGCAGCGGGACGGTGGGAAACACTGAAGCTTTCTTT. Full variable domain (rest looked up from reference TRBV9 and TRBJ1-1): DSGVTQTPKHLITATGQRVTLRCSPRSGDLSVYWYQQSLDQGLQFLIQYYNGEERAKGNILERFSAQQFPDLHSELNLSSLELGDSALYFCASSGTVGNTEAFFGQGTRLTVV.

J is TRBJ2-7 and V is TRBV10-3, with TRBD1 as a possible D gene (7 bases). CDR3 length: 13 amino acids. Trimming took 6 bases from V and 3 from J, leaving 12 bases between them. The germline CDR1 and CDR2 sequences are ENHRY and SYGVKD. The CDR3 sequence is CAISRGEYYEQYF. In DNA form, the CDR3 reads TGTGCCATCAGCAGGGGGGAATACTACGAGCAGTACTTC.

The chain has TRBV4-1 and TRBJ1-2, with 9 nucleotides matching TRBD1. Germline-derived CDR1 and CDR2 are MGHRA and YSYEKL. The V gene end was trimmed by 2 bases and the J gene end by 7 bases; junction bases not matched to a gene: 8. This CDR3 is 15 amino acids long. In nucleotides, the CDR3 is TGCGCCAGCAGCCAAACCGGGACAGGGCCTGGTGGCTACACCTTC. The encoded protein is CASSQTGTGPGGYTF.

The chain has TRBV7-2 and TRBJ1-2; possibly TRBD1 for D (5 bases). The CDR3 has 15 residues. CDR1 SGHTA and CDR2 FQGNSA come from the germline V gene. The germline V and J ends were trimmed by 1 base and 2 bases, with 11 bases remaining between them. The CDR3, as DNA: TGTGCCAGCAGCTTAGGCGCGGGGCAGAACTATGGCTACACCTTC. Its protein is CASSLGAGQNYGYTF. The entire variable domain, with the rest obtained from reference TRBV7-2 and TRBJ1-2, is as follows: GAGVSQSPSNKVTEKGKDVELRCDPISGHTALYWYRQSLGQGLEFLIYFQGNSAPDKSGLPSDRFSAERTGGSVSTLTIQRTQQEDSAVYLCASSLGAGQNYGYTFGSGTRLTVV.

The chain has TRBV2 and TRBJ2-3; tentatively, D is TRBD1 (5 bases). The CDR3 runs 13 residues. Trimming stripped 5 bases from V and 3 bases from J, with 9 bases between. Germline V gene lookup returns CDR1 SNHLY and CDR2 FYNNEI. The CDR3 loop is CASSQGGTDTQYF. CDR3 nucleotide sequence: TGTGCCAGCAGTCAGGGTGGTACAGATACGCAGTATTTT.

The chain recombines TRBV18 with TRBJ2-3, with D maybe TRBD1 (6 bases). There are 13 residues in the CDR3. The germline V and J ends were trimmed by 0 bases and 6 bases, with 7 bases remaining between them. Germline CDR1 reads KGHSH; CDR2 reads LQKENI. The CDR3 bases are TGTGCCAGCTCACCACCCCAGGGGGATACGCAGTATTTT. This sequence encodes CASSPPQGDTQYF.